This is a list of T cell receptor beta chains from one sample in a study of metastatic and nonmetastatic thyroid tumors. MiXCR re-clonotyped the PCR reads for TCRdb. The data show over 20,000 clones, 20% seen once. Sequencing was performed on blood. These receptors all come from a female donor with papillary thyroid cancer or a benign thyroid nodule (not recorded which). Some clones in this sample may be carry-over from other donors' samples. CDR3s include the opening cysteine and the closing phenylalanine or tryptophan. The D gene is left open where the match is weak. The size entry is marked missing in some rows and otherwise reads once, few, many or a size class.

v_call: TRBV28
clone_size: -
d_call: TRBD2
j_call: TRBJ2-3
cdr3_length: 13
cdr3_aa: CASRLAGVGTQYF
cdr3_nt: TGTGCCAGCAGACTAGCGGGAGTGGGTACGCAGTATTTT

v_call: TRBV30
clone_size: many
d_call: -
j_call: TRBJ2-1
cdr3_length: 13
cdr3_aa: CAWIRGGYNEQFF
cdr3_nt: TGTGCCTGGATTAGGGGGGGGTACAATGAGCAGTTCTTC

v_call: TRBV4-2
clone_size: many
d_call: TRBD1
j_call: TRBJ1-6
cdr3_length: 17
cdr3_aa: CASSPSTYRGLGSPLHF
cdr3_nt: TGTGCCAGCAGCCCTTCCACCTACAGGGGGCTTGGTTCACCCCTCCACTTT

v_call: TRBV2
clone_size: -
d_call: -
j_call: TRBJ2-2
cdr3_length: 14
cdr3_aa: CASKADTNTGELFF
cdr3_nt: TGTGCCAGCAAAGCGGATACGAACACCGGGGAGCTGTTTTTT

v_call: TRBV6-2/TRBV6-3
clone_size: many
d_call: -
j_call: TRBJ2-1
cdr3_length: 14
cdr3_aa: CASRNGDSYNEQFF
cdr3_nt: TGTGCCAGCAGGAACGGTGACTCCTACAATGAGCAGTTCTTC

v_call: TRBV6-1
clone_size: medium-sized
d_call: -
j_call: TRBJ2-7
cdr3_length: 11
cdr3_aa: CASGNTYEQYF
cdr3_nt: TGTGCCAGCGGCAACACCTACGAGCAGTACTTC

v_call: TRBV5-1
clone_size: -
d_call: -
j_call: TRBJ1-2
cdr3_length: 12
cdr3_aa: CASRLDYYGYTF
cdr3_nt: TGCGCCAGCAGACTGGACTACTATGGCTACACCTTC

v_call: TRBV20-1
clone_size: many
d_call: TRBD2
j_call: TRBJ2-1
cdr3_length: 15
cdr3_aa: CSASFGGSSYNEQFF
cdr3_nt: TGCAGTGCGTCCTTCGGGGGGAGCTCCTACAATGAGCAGTTCTTC

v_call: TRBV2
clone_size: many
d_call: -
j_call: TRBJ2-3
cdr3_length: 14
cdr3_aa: CASSVNVITDTQYF
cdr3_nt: TGTGCCAGCAGTGTTAACGTGATCACAGATACGCAGTATTTT

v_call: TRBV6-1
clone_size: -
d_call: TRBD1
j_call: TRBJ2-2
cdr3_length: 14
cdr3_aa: CASRGTGHPGELFF
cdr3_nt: TGTGCCAGCAGGGGGACAGGGCATCCCGGGGAGCTGTTTTTT

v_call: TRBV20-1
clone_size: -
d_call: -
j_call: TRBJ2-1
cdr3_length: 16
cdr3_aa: CSAGDWTLGAFNEQFF
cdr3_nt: TGCAGTGCTGGAGATTGGACCCTGGGGGCCTTCAATGAGCAGTTCTTC

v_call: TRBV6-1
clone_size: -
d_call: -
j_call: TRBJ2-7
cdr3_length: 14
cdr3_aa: CASRIKDTSYEQYF
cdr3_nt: TGTGCCAGCAGAATAAAGGACACCTCCTACGAGCAGTACTTC

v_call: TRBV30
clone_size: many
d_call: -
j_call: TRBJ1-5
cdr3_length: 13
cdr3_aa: CAWSARSFEPQHF
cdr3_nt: TGTGCCTGGAGTGCCCGTTCTTTTGAGCCCCAGCATTTT

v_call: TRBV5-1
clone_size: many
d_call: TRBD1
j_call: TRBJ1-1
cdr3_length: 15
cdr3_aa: CASSVLGTANTEAFF
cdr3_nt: TGCGCCAGCAGTGTTTTAGGGACAGCTAACACTGAAGCTTTCTTT

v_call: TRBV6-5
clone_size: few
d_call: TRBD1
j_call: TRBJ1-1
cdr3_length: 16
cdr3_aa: CASSFLPTGRMAEAFF
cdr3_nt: TGTGCCAGCAGTTTTCTCCCGACAGGGCGGATGGCTGAAGCTTTCTTT

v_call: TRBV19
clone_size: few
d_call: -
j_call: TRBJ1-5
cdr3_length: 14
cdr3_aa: CASSIDTSFRPQNF
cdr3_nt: TGTGCCAGTAGTATAGATACCTCCTTTCGGCCCCAGAATTTT

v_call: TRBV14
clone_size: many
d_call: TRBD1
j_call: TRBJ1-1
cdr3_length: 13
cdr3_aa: CATGTGPNTEAFF
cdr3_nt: TGTGCCACCGGGACAGGCCCGAACACTGAAGCTTTCTTT

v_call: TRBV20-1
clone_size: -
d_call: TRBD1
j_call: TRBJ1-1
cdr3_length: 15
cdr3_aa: CSAFPGTGLSTGAFF
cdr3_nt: TGCAGTGCTTTTCCCGGGACAGGTCTGAGCACTGGAGCTTTCTTT

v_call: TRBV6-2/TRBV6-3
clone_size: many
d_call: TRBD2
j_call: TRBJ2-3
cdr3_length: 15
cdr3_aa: CASSSRLAGADTQYF
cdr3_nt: TGTGCCAGCAGTTCGAGACTAGCGGGAGCAGATACGCAGTATTTT

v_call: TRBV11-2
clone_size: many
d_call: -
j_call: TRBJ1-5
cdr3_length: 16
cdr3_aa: CASSLEVDLSNQPQHF
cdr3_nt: TGTGCCAGCAGCTTAGAGGTGGACCTTAGCAATCAGCCCCAGCATTTT

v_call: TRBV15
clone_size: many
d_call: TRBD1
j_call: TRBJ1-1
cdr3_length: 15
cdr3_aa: CATSRGTGVDTEAFF
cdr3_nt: TGTGCCACCAGCAGAGGGACAGGCGTAGACACTGAAGCTTTCTTT

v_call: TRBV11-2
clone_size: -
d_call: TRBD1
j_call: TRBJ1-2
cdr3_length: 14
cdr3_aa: CASSPGTANYVYTF
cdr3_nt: TGTGCCAGCAGCCCGGGGACAGCGAACTATGTCTACACCTTC

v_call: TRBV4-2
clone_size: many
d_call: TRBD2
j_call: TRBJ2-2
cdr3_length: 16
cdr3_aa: CASSQVKRGETGELFF
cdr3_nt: TGTGCCAGCAGCCAAGTTAAGCGGGGGGAGACCGGGGAGCTGTTTTTT

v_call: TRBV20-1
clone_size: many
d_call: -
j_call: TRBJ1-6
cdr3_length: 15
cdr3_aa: CSARRRGRENSPLHF
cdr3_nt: TGCAGTGCTAGACGAAGAGGGAGGGAGAATTCACCCCTCCACTTT

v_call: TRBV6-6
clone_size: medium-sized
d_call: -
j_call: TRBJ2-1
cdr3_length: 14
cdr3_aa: CASSYLRDKDEQFF
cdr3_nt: TGTGCCAGCAGTTACCTCCGGGACAAGGATGAGCAGTTCTTC

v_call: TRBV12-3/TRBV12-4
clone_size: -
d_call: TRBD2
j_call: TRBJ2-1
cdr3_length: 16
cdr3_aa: CASIRRGIGGAVEQFF
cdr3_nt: TGTGCCAGCATCCGCCGAGGCATCGGGGGGGCTGTTGAGCAGTTCTTC

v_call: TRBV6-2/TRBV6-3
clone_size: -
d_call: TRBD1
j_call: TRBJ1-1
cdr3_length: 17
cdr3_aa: CASSWGGQGAGNTEAFF
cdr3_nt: TGTGCCAGCAGCTGGGGAGGGCAGGGGGCAGGGAACACTGAAGCTTTCTTT

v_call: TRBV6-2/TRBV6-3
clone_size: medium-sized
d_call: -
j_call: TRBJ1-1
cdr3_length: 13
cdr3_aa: CASNSHSNTEAFF
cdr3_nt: TGTGCCAGCAATTCACACAGCAACACTGAAGCTTTCTTT

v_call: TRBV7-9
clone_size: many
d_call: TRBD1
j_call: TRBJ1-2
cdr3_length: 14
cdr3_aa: CASSEQGLTGGYTF
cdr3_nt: TGTGCCAGCAGCGAACAGGGGTTGACCGGTGGCTACACCTTC

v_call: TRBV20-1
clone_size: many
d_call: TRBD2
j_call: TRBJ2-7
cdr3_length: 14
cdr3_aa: CSAILADKSYEQYF
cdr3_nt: TGCAGTGCAATACTAGCGGATAAGTCCTACGAGCAGTACTTC

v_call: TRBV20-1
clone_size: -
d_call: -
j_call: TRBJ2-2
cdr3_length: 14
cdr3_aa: CSAREAASTGELFF
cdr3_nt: TGCAGTGCTAGAGAGGCGGCCAGCACCGGGGAGCTGTTTTTT

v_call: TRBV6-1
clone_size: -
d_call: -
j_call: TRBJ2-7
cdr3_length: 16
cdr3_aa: CASSRVAGKGSYEQYF
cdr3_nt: TGTGCCAGCAGCCGGGTGGCAGGAAAGGGATCCTACGAGCAGTACTTC

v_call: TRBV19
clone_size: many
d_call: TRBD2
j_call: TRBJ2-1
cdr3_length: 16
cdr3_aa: CASSIDRTSGGEGQFF
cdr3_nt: TGTGCCAGTAGTATAGACAGGACTAGCGGGGGCGAGGGGCAGTTCTTC

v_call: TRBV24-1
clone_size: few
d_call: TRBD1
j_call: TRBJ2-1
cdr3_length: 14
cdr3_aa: CATSDPVTGYEQFF
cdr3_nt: TGTGCCACCAGTGACCCAGTGACAGGGTATGAGCAGTTCTTC

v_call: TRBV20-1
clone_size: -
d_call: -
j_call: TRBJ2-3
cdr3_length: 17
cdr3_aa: CSARDYGWGGPTDTQYF
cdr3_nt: TGCAGTGCTAGAGATTACGGGTGGGGGGGCCCGACAGATACGCAGTATTTT

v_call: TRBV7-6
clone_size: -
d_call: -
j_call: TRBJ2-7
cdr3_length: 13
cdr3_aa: CASSLAVGYEQYF
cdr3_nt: TGTGCCAGCAGCTTAGCCGTTGGCTACGAGCAGTACTTC

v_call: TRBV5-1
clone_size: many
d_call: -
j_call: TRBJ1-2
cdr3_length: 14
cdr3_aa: CASSLFTSNYGYTF
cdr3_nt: TGCGCCAGCAGCTTGTTCACCTCTAACTATGGCTACACCTTC

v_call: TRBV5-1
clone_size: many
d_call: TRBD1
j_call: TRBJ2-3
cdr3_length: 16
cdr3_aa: CASSLAPGTGVDTQYF
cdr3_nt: TGCGCCAGCAGCTTGGCTCCAGGGACAGGGGTCGATACGCAGTATTTT

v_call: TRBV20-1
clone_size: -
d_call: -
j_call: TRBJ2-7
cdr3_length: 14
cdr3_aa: CSARDGQQHYEQYF
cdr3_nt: TGCAGTGCTAGAGACGGGCAGCAACACTACGAGCAGTACTTC

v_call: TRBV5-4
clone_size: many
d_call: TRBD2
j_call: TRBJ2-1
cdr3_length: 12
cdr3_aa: CASSGRVDEQFF
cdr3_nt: TGTGCCAGCAGCGGGAGGGTTGATGAGCAGTTCTTC

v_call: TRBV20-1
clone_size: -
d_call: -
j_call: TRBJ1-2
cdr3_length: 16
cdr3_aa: CSAFVQGAARGYGYTF
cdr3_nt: TGCAGTGCTTTCGTACAGGGCGCCGCCCGGGGCTATGGCTACACCTTC

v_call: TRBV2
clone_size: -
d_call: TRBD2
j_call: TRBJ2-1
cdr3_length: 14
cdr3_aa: CASSVLAGYNEQFF
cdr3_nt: TGTGCCAGCAGTGTACTAGCGGGGTACAATGAGCAGTTCTTC

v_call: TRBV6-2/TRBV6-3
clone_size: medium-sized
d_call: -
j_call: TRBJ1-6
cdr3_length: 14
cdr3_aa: CASSYQVRRSPLHF
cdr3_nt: TGTGCCAGCAGTTACCAAGTAAGAAGGTCACCCCTCCACTTT

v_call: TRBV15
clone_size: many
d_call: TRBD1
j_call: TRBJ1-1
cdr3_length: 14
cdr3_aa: CATSFRDRNTEAFF
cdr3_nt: TGTGCCACCAGCTTCCGGGACAGGAACACTGAAGCTTTCTTT

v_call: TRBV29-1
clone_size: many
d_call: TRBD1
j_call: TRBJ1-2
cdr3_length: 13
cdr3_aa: CSVSSPWTGGYTF
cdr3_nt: TGCAGCGTTTCCTCCCCATGGACAGGCGGCTACACCTTC

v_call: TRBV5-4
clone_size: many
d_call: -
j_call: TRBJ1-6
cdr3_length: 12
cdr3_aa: CASSLWGSPLHF
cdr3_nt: TGTGCCAGCAGCTTGTGGGGTTCACCCCTCCACTTT

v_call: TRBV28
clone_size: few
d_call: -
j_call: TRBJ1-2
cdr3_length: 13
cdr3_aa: CASSPWTDYGYTF
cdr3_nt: TGTGCCAGCAGTCCCTGGACAGACTATGGCTACACCTTC

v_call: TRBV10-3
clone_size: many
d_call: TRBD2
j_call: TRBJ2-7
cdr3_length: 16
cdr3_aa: CAIRGTSGRSSYEQYF
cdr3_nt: TGTGCCATCAGGGGGACTAGCGGGAGGAGCTCCTACGAGCAGTACTTC

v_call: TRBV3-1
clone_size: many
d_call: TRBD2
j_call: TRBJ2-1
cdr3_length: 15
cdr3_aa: CASSPYVTSGSEQFF
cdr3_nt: TGTGCCAGCAGCCCCTACGTGACTAGCGGGAGTGAGCAGTTCTTC